This T cell receptor beta chain was recovered during a study of blood T cell repertoires in COVID-19. Study-level information: The United States, Italy and Spain supplied acute and convalescent COVID-19 samples. Nucleic acid was either cDNA or gDNA, and it came from T cells, B-cell-depleted T cells, or PBMCs.

Repertoires were generated with immunoSEQ multiplex PCR, while TCRdb's copy carries only in-frame clones and drops some. The sample carries about 170,000 clones, around nine tenths recorded once. The source of this sequence is a man aged 45 to 65 who had recovered from COVID-19. Sequences were obtained from peripheral blood.

CDR3 in DNA: TGTGCCAGCAGCTTCGGACAGGTGGACACTGAAGCTTTCTTT. Protein sequence: CASSFGQVDTEAFF. This rearrangement joins TRBV7-2 to TRBJ1-1; 7 bases align to TRBD1. Looked up from germline, CDR1 is SGHTA and CDR2 is FQGNSA. The J segment lost 3 bases and the V segment lost 3 bases, leaving 4 bases of the junction unmatched. The CDR3 sequence is 14 residues long.